This entry concerns a single T cell receptor (beta chain). The data originate from a study of blood T cell repertoires in COVID-19. Germline V lookup: CDR1 SGHAT, CDR2 FQDESV (reference sequence). The CDR3 runs to 15 residues. V lost 3 bases and J lost 7; bases outside the gene matches: 6. Clinical histories supplied by participants themselves formed the basis of cohort assignment. Profiling relied on immunoSEQ multiplex PCR, and the TCRdb table lists in-frame clones only, not all of them. The repertoire consists of about 220,000 clones, with 82% occurring once and the leading ten covering about 3.2%.

The sequenced material came from PBMCs or T cells enriched from blood (not recorded which). The V call is TRBV11-1, the J call TRBJ2-1; 10 bases are shared with TRBD2. The origin of this receptor is a woman aged 55-70 years who had recovered from COVID-19. CDR3 nucleotide sequence: TGTGCCAGCAGCTTCGATAGCGGGAGGACGAATGAGCAGTTCTTC. It translates to CASSFDSGRTNEQFF.